The clone carrying this T cell receptor (beta chain) was observed a single time. The antigen is not known. Time point denoted: baseline pretreatment blood. Stated treatment: 15 Gy SBRT to primary tumor, nephrectomy 4 weeks later. The sample comes from a study of radiation and T cells in renal cell carcinoma. Study results and caveats: From baseline, blood top tumor clonotypes peaked at 2 weeks post-radiation.

Germline lookup yields CDR1 MNHEY and CDR2 SVGAGI. The CDR3 consists of 15 residues. With V trimmed by 6 bases and J by 1 base, 5 bases remained unmatched. Profiling relied on immunoSEQ multiplex PCR, and the TCRdb table lists in-frame clones only, not all of them. The table has about 140,000 clones, 83% seen once; the top ten hold 20% to 25%. This sequence was found in a woman in her 50s with renal cell carcinoma. The chain uses TRBV6-5 and TRBJ2-7; 11 positions match TRBD2. Here the sequenced sample was blood, taken from a patient whose treatment included radiotherapy and nephrectomy. The CDR3 is CASRGGLAESYEQYF. The CDR3 DNA follows: TGTGCCAGCAGGGGGGGACTAGCGGAGTCCTACGAGCAGTACTTC.